The 9 T cell receptor beta chains in this list originate from one sample, sequenced in a study of blood T cell repertoires in COVID-19. The table came from immunoSEQ multiplex PCR; TCRdb's copy has only in-frame clones and leaves some out. The sample contains over 75,000 clones, around nine tenths of which appear only once. Sequencing used peripheral blood. The receptors originated from a woman over 75 with acute or convalescent COVID-19.

This clone showed up just once. The gene calls are TRBV18 and TRBJ2-1, with a weak D call TRBD2 (5 bases). Germline V gene data show CDR1 as KGHSH and CDR2 as LQKENI. The V gene lost 3 bases and the J gene lost 0 bases, with 15 bases spanning the gap. This CDR3 has 17 residues. The CDR3: CASSPLGLASSYNEQFF. DNA of the CDR3: TGTGCCAGCTCACCGCTAGGACTGGCCAGCTCCTACAATGAGCAGTTCTTC.

The rearrangement links TRBV7-2 to TRBJ1-1, with D possibly being TRBD1 (5 bases). V was clipped by 6 bases and J by 1 base, with 9 bases between them. CDR1 and CDR2 (germline): SGHTA, FQGNSA. The CDR3 has 13 amino acids. The CDR3 DNA sequence: TGTGCCAGCAGATATACAGGGAACACTGAAGCTTTCTTT. It translates to CASRYTGNTEAFF. The full variable domain, its missing parts supplied by reference TRBV7-2 and TRBJ1-1, is GAGVSQSPSNKVTEKGKDVELRCDPISGHTALYWYRQSLGQGLEFLIYFQGNSAPDKSGLPSDRFSAERTGGSVSTLTIQRTQQEDSAVYLCASRYTGNTEAFFGQGTRLTVV.

J is TRBJ1-3 and V is TRBV18, with D possibly matching TRBD1 (6 bases). The CDR3 spans 15 residues. Germline V lookup: CDR1 KGHSH, CDR2 LQKENI. Trimming cost V 8 bases and J 3 bases, with 17 bases left between them. The CDR3 is CASAADGGFGNTIYF. CDR3 in DNA: TGTGCCAGCGCAGCCGATGGGGGCTTTGGAAACACCATATATTTT. Looking up the rest from reference TRBV18 and TRBJ1-3 gives the full variable domain: NAGVMQNPRHLVRRRGQEARLRCSPMKGHSHVYWYRQLPEEGLKFMVYLQKENIIDESGMPKERFSAEFPKEGPSILRIQQVVRGDSAAYFCASAADGGFGNTIYFGEGSWLTVV.

In DNA form, the CDR3 reads TGCAGCGTTGAAAGGAGGCAGGGGGGCCCTAGGAAGTTCTTC. It codes for CSVERRQGGPRKFF. J is TRBJ2-1 and V is TRBV29-1; a possible D gene is TRBD1 (7 bases). Trimming pared 2 bases from V and 14 bases from J, leaving 22 bases between. The CDR3 spans 14 residues. CDR1 is SQVTM, CDR2 ANQGSEA, per germline.

This chain uses TRBV10-3 with TRBJ1-4; D unclear. CDR3 size: 13 residues. With 4 bases removed from V and 8 bases from J, the gap between germline ends came to 11 bases. Germline values: CDR1 ENHRY, CDR2 SYGVKD. CDR3 protein: CAISAGRREKLFF. The CDR3 nucleotides are TGTGCCATCAGTGCGGGGAGGCGGGAAAAACTGTTTTTT.

The gene calls are TRBV10-3 and TRBJ1-5; 8 bases line up with TRBD1. Trimming at V came to 6 bases and at J to 5 bases, leaving 3 bases not matched to a gene. This CDR3 has 13 amino acids. Germline values: CDR1 ENHRY, CDR2 SYGVKD. CDR3 sequence (DNA): TGTGCCATCAGAGGGACAGGAGATCAGCCCCAGCATTTT. Translating it yields CAIRGTGDQPQHF.

The rearrangement joins TRBV2 to TRBJ1-1; TRBD1 aligns across 7 bases. This CDR3 spans 12 amino acids. The ends lost 8 bases at V and 5 bases at J; junction bases unmatched: 5. Germline values: CDR1 SNHLY, CDR2 FYNNEI. The CDR3 region has the DNA TGTGCCAGCGGAAACAGGGGTACTGAAGCTTTCTTT. Its protein product is CASGNRGTEAFF.

The V gene is TRBV3-1 (or the pseudogene TRBV3-2), the J gene TRBJ2-4; 11 nucleotides match TRBD2. The CDR3 runs to 12 residues. With 4 bases clipped from V and 10 bases from J, the junction kept 0 bases outside the gene matches. CDR1 and CDR2 (germline): LGHDT, YNNKEL (reference sequence). In DNA, the CDR3 is TGTGCCAGCAGCCCTAGCGGGGGGATTCAGTACTTC. This gives the protein CASSPSGGIQYF.

The rearrangement uses TRBV9 and TRBJ1-2; no definite D call. CDR1 is SGDLS and CDR2 is YYNGEE in the germline V gene. The germline V and J ends were trimmed by 4 bases and 4 bases, with 11 bases remaining between them. The CDR3 spans 13 residues. The CDR3 bases are TGTGCCAGCAGCCCAGTAGGCGGCTATGGCTACACCTTC. Protein sequence: CASSPVGGYGYTF.